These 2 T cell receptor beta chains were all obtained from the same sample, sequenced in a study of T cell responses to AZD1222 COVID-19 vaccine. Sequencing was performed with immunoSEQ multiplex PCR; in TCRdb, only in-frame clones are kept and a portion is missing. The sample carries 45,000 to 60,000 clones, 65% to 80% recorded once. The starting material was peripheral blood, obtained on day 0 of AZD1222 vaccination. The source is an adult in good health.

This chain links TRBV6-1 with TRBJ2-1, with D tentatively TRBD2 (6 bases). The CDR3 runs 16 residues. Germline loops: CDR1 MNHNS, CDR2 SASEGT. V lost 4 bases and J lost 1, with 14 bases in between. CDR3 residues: CASSGTGRGSYNEQFF. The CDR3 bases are TGTGCCAGCAGTGGTACCGGGAGAGGGTCCTACAATGAGCAGTTCTTC.

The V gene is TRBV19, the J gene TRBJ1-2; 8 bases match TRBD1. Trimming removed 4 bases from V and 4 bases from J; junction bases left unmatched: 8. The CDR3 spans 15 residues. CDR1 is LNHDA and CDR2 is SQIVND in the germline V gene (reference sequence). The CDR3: CASSTQPGQGYGYTF. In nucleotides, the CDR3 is TGTGCCAGTAGTACCCAACCTGGACAGGGCTATGGCTACACCTTC.